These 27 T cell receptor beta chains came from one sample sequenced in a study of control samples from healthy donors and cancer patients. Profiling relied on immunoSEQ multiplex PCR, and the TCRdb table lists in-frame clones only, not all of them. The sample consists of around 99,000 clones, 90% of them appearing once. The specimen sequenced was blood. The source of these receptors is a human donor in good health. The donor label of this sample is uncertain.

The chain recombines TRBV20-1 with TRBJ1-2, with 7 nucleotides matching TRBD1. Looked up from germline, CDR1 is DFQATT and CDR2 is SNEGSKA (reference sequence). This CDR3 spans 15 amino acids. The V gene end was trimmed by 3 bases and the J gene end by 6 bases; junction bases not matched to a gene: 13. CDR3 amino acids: CSASSGGSDVDGYTF. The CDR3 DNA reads TGCAGTGCTAGTTCAGGGGGATCGGACGTTGATGGCTACACCTTC.

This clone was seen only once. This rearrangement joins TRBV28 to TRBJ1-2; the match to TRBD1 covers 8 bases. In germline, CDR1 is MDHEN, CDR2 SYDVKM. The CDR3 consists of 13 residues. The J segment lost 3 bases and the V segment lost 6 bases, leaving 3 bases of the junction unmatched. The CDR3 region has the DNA TGTGCCAGCAGGGCAGGGGGCTACTATGGCTACACCTTC. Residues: CASRAGGYYGYTF.

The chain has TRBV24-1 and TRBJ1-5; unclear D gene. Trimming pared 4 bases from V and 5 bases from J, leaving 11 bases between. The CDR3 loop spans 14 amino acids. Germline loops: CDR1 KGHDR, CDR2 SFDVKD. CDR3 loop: CATSDERIDQPQHF. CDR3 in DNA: TGTGCCACCAGTGACGAGCGAATAGATCAGCCCCAGCATTTT.

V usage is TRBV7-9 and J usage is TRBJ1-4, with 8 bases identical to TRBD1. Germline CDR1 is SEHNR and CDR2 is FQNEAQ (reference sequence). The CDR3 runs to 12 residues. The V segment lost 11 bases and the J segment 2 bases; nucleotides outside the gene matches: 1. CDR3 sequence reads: CARQGTNEKLFF. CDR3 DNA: TGTGCCCGACAGGGGACTAATGAAAAACTGTTTTTT.

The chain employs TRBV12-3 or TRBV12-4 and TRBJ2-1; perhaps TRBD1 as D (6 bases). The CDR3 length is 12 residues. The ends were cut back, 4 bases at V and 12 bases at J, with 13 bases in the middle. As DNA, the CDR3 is TGTGCCAGCAGTTATGGGGGCTACGGGCAGTTCTTC. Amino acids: CASSYGGYGQFF.

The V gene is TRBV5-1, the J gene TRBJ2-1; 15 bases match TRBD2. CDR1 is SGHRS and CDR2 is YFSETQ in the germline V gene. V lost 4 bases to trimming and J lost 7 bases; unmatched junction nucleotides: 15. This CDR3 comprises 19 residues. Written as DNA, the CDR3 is TGCGCCAGCAGCACCGGGACTAGCGGGGGGCTAAACCTTGGGAATGAGCAGTTCTTC. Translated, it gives CASSTGTSGGLNLGNEQFF.

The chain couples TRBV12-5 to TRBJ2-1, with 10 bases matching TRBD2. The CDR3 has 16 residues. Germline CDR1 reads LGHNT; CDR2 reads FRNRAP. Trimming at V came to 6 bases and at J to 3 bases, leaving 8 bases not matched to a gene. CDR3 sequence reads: CASGTQGLADYNEQFF. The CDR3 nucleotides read TGTGCTAGTGGCACTCAAGGACTAGCGGACTACAATGAGCAGTTCTTC.

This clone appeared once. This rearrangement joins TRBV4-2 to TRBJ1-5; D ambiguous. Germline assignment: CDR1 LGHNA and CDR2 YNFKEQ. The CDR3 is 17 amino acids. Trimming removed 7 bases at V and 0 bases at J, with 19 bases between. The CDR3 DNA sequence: TGTGCCAGCAACCGGACTGGGCACTTTTATAGCAATCAGCCCCAGCATTTT. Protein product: CASNRTGHFYSNQPQHF.

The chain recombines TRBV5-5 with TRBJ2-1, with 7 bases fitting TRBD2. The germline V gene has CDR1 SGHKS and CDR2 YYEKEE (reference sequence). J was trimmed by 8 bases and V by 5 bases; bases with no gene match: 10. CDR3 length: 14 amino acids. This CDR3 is CASREPGLRDEQFF. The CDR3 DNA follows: TGTGCCAGCAGGGAACCGGGACTACGGGATGAGCAGTTCTTC.

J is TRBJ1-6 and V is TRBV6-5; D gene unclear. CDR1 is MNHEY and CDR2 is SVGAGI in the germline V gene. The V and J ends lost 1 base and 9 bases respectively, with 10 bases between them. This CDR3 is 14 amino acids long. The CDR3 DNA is TGTGCCAGCAGTTACTTCGTAGGGTCTTCACCCCTCCACTTT. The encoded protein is CASSYFVGSSPLHF.

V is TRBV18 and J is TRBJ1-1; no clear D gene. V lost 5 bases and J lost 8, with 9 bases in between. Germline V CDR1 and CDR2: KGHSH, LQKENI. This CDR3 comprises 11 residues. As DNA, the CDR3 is TGTGCCAGCTCAGGAGGTTTAGAAGCTTTCTTT. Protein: CASSGGLEAFF.

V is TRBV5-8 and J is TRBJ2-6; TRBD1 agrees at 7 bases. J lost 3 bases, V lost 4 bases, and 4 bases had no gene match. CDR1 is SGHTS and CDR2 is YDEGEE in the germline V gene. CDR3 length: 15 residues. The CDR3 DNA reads TGTGCCAGCAGCCCAAGGGGGCTTGGGGCCAACGTCCTGACTTTC. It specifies CASSPRGLGANVLTF.

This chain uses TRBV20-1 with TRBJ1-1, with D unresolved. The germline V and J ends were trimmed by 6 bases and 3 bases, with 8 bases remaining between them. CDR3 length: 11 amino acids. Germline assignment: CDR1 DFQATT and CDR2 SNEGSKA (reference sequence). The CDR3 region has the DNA TGCAGTGCGATGAGTTACACTGAAGCTTTCTTT. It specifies CSAMSYTEAFF.

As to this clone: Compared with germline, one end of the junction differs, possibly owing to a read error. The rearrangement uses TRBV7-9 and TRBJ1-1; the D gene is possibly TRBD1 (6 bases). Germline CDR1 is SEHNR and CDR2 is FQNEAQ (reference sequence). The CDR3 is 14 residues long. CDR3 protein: CASSLADSRTEAFF. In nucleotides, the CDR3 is TGTGCCAGCAGCCTAGCGGACAGTCGAACTGAAGCTTTCTTT.

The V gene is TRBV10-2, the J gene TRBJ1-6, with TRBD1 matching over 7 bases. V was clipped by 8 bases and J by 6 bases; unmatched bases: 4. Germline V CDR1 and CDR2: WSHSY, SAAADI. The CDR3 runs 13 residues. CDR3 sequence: CASQRDSNSPLHF. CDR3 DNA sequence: TGCGCCAGCCAACGGGACAGTAATTCACCCCTCCACTTT.

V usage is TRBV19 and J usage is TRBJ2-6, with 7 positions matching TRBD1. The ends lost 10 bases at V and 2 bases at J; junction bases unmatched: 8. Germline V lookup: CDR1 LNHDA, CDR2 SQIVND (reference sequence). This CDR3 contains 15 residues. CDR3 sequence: CAISTGMPGANVLTF. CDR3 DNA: TGTGCCATCTCGACAGGGATGCCTGGGGCCAACGTCCTGACTTTC.

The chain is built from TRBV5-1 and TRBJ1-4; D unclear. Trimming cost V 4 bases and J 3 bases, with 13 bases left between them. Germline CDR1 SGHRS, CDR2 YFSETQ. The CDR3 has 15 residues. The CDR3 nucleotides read TGCGCCAGCAGCCCCGGCGGAGGTCCTAATGAAAAACTGTTTTTT. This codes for CASSPGGGPNEKLFF. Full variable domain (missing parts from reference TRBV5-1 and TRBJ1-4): KAGVTQTPRYLIKTRGQQVTLSCSPISGHRSVSWYQQTPGQGLQFLFEYFSETQRNKGNFPGRFSGRQFSNSRSEMNVSTLELGDSALYLCASSPGGGPNEKLFFGSGTQLSVL.

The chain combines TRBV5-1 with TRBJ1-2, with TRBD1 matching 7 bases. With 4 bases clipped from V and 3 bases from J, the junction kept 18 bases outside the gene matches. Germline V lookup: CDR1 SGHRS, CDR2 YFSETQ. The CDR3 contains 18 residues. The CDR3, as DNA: TGCGCCAGCAGCCCCGAGACAGTAATGACAGGGAGTTACTATGGCTACACCTTC. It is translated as CASSPETVMTGSYYGYTF.

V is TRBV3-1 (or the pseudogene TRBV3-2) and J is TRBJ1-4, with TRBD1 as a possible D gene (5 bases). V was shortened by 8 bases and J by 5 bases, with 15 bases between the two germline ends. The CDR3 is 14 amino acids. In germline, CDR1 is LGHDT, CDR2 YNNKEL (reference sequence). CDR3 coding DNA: TGTGCCAGCTCCTCCGGGACCGGGAATGAAAAACTGTTTTTT. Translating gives CASSSGTGNEKLFF.

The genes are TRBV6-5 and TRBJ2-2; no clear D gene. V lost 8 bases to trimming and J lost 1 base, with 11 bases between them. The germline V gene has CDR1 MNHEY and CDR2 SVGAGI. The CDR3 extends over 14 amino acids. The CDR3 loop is CASAGLRNTGELFF. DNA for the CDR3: TGTGCCAGCGCTGGCCTCCGGAACACCGGGGAGCTGTTTTTT.

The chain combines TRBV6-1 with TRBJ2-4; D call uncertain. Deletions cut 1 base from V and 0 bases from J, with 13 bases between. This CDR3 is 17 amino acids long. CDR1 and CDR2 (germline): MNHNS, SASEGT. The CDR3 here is CASSEGPSTIAKNIQYF. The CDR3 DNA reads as TGTGCCAGCAGTGAAGGACCCTCCACCATAGCCAAAAACATTCAGTACTTC.

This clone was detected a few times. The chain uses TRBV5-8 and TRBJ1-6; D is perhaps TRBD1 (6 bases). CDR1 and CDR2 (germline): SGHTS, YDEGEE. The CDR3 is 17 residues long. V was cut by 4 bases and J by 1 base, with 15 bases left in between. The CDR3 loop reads CASSQQGSVSYNSPLHF. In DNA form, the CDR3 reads TGTGCCAGCAGCCAACAGGGATCAGTGTCCTATAATTCACCCCTCCACTTT. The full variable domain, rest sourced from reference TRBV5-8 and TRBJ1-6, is EAGVTQSPTHLIKTRGQQATLRCSPISGHTSVYWYQQALGLGLQFLLWYDEGEERNRGNFPPRFSGRQFPNYSSELNVNALELEDSALYLCASSQQGSVSYNSPLHFGNGTRLTVT.

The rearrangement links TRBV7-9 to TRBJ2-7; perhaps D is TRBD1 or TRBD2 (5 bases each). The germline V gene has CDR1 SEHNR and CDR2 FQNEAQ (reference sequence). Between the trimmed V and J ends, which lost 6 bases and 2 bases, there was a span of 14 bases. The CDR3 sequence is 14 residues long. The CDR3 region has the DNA TGTGCCAGCAGTTCTGAACCGGGACCCTACGAGCAGTACGTC. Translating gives CASSSEPGPYEQYV.

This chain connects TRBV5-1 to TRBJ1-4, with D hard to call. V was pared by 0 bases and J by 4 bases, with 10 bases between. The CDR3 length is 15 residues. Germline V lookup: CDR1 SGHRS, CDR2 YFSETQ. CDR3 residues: CASSLASAGNEKLFF. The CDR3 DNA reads TGCGCCAGCAGCTTGGCGTCAGCCGGTAATGAAAAACTGTTTTTT.

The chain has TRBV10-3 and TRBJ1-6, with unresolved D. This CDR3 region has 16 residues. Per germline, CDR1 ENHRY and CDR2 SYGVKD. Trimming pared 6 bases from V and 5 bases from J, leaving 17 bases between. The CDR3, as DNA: TGTGCCATCAGCGTTCAGAGAGCTTCAGATAATTCACCCCTCCACTTT. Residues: CAISVQRASDNSPLHF.

In DNA form, the CDR3 reads TGTGCCAGCAGTGATATTAGGGGGGGCACTCTTTACAATGAGCAGTTCTTC. Its translation is CASSDIRGGTLYNEQFF. The V and J genes are TRBV2 and TRBJ2-1, with a tentative D call TRBD2 (7 bases). CDR1 SNHLY and CDR2 FYNNEI come from the germline V gene. The CDR3 length is 17 residues. The V gene lost 3 bases and the J gene lost 4 bases, with 19 bases spanning the gap.

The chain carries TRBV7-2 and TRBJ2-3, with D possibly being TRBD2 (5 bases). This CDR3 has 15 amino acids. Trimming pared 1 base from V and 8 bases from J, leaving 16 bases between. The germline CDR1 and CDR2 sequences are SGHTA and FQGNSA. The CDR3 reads CASSLESASSVTQYF. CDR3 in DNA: TGTGCCAGCAGCTTAGAGTCAGCTAGCAGTGTTACGCAGTATTTT. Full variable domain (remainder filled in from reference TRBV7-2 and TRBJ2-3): GAGVSQSPSNKVTEKGKDVELRCDPISGHTALYWYRQSLGQGLEFLIYFQGNSAPDKSGLPSDRFSAERTGGSVSTLTIQRTQQEDSAVYLCASSLESASSVTQYFGPGTRLTVL.